This passage covers 12 T cell receptor beta chains from one sample sequenced in a study of T cells in Graves' hyperthyroidism and ophthalmopathy. It was RNA transcripts that yielded the amplified TCR beta CDR3 regions. RT-PCR in the first round (using the HTBI primer set) targeted the TCR CDR3. TCRdb itself ran the multiplex PCR reads through MiXCR, one entry per CDR3 protein. The top ten clones hold about 49% of a sample with 490,000 or so distinct CDR3 sequences, under 25% of them seen once. The sequenced sample consisted of blood. The receptors were gathered from an older woman with Graves' ophthalmopathy.

The table lists this clonotype with a few counts. The rearrangement joins TRBV30 to TRBJ2-1; 7 nucleotides match TRBD1. With 4 bases clipped from V and 7 bases from J, the junction kept 10 bases outside the gene matches. Looked up from germline, CDR1 is GTSNPN and CDR2 is SVGIG (reference sequence). This CDR3 has 14 amino acids. The CDR3 protein is CAWNRQGRGNEQFF. For the CDR3, the DNA is TGTGCCTGGAACCGACAGGGCCGCGGGAATGAGCAGTTCTTC.

The CDR3 DNA reads as TGTGCCAGCAGCCGGGACAGGGGGGGATCTAATGAAAAACTGTTTTTT. It encodes CASSRDRGGSNEKLFF. This chain joins TRBV6-1 and TRBJ1-4; 11 bases fit TRBD1. The germline gives CDR1 MNHNS, CDR2 SASEGT. The CDR3 extends over 16 amino acids. J was trimmed by 3 bases and V by 6 bases; bases with no gene match: 6.

In its sample, this clonotype was seen a few times. The gene calls are TRBV7-2 and TRBJ2-2, with TRBD1 as a possible D gene (5 bases). Trimming removed 3 bases from V and 7 bases from J, with 9 bases in between. CDR1 and CDR2 (germline): SGHTA, FQGNSA. The CDR3 spans 13 residues. Written as DNA, the CDR3 is TGTGCCAGCAGCTTCAGGGTAATCGGGGAGCTGTTTTTT. This encodes CASSFRVIGELFF. Using reference TRBV7-2 and TRBJ2-2 for the parts outside the CDR3, the full variable domain is GAGVSQSPSNKVTEKGKDVELRCDPISGHTALYWYRQSLGQGLEFLIYFQGNSAPDKSGLPSDRFSAERTGGSVSTLTIQRTQQEDSAVYLCASSFRVIGELFFGEGSRLTVL.

A few counts support this clonotype. The chain combines TRBV7-9 with TRBJ1-1; D not certain. Per the germline V gene, CDR1 is SEHNR and CDR2 is FQNEAQ (reference sequence). The length of the CDR3 is 16 residues. V lost 1 base and J 1 base, leaving 13 bases between the germline ends. The CDR3 DNA sequence: TGTGCCAGCAGCTTAGGGTGGGTCGTTCGGAACACTGAAGCTTTCTTT. Its translation is CASSLGWVVRNTEAFF.

The chain has TRBV5-1 and TRBJ2-1, with D hard to call. The length of the CDR3 is 15 residues. V lost 4 bases to trimming and J lost 0 bases, with 11 bases between them. Per germline, CDR1 SGHRS and CDR2 YFSETQ. Here the CDR3 DNA reads TGCGCCAGCAGCCCCCAGACGGGCTCCTACAATGAGCAGTTCTTC. Its protein product is CASSPQTGSYNEQFF.

The sample holds many counts of this clonotype. This chain uses TRBV9 with TRBJ1-2, with 8 bases that match TRBD1. Germline values: CDR1 SGDLS, CDR2 YYNGEE. The CDR3 loop spans 14 amino acids. J gave up 3 bases and V 0 bases, and 1 base lay outside the gene matches. The CDR3 protein is CASSVVTGDYGYTF. The CDR3, as DNA: TGTGCCAGCAGCGTAGTGACAGGGGACTATGGCTACACCTTC.

At least ten counts were recorded for this clonotype. The rearrangement links TRBV12-3 or TRBV12-4 to TRBJ1-4, with D possibly matching TRBD1 (6 bases). V shed 7 bases and J shed 2 bases, with 11 bases lying between them. The CDR3 runs 14 residues. CDR3 region: CASIRGGTNEKLFF. CDR3 nucleotides: TGTGCCAGCATCAGGGGAGGGACTAATGAAAAACTGTTTTTT.

This clonotype was seen more than once but under ten times. The V gene is TRBV6-1, the J gene TRBJ1-1; TRBD1 agrees at 8 bases. Germline CDR1 and CDR2: MNHNS and SASEGT. The ends lost 7 bases at V and 5 bases at J; junction bases unmatched: 9. This CDR3 has 14 residues. The CDR3 region is CASTATGEGTEAFF. CDR3 DNA sequence: TGTGCCAGCACCGCGACAGGGGAGGGGACTGAAGCTTTCTTT.

This clonotype was found many times. The chain joins TRBV7-2 to TRBJ2-5; D call uncertain. In germline, CDR1 is SGHTA, CDR2 FQGNSA. The V end lost 6 bases, the J end lost 5 bases, and 10 bases lay between the germline ends. CDR3 length: 12 residues. DNA for the CDR3: TGTGCCAGCAGTCTTGGATATGAGACCCAGTACTTC. As protein: CASSLGYETQYF.

This clonotype was counted ten times or more. One junction end disagrees with the germline gene, perhaps due to a read error. The V and J genes are TRBV2 and TRBJ2-2; no definite D call. Germline V gene lookup returns CDR1 SNHLY and CDR2 FYNNEI. The length of the CDR3 is 12 residues. The CDR3 region is CASRANAGELFF. The CDR3 nucleotides are TGTGCCAGCAGAGCGAACGCCGGGGAGCTGTTTTTT.

As regards this clonotype: This may stem from a read error, because a much larger clone lies one nucleotide away. CDR3 amino acids: CSARDRAGGGYNEQSF. The CDR3 nucleotides read TGCAGTGCTAGAGATCGGGCGGGAGGGGGATACAATGAGCAGTCCTTC. The chain has TRBV20-1 and TRBJ2-1; 9 bases map to TRBD2. The CDR3 runs to 16 residues. Per germline, CDR1 DFQATT and CDR2 SNEGSKA (reference sequence).

V gene TRBV12-5 combines with J gene TRBJ2-1; D may be TRBD2 (6 bases). This CDR3 region has 15 residues. V lost 3 bases to trimming and J lost 2 bases, with 11 bases between them. Germline CDR1 and CDR2: LGHNT and FRNRAP. The CDR3 sequence: CASGLGGATYNEQFF. CDR3 DNA: TGTGCTAGTGGTTTAGGCGGGGCGACCTACAATGAGCAGTTCTTC.